This TCR beta chain appears in the sequencing data of a study of PD-1 blockade in classical Hodgkin lymphoma. To note about this clone: The antigen is not known.

V was cut by 1 base and J by 1 base, with 17 bases left in between. The CDR3 loop spans 18 amino acids. Germline V gene data show CDR1 as LNHDA and CDR2 as SQIVND (reference sequence). Every patient had relapsed following autologous stem cell transplantation, and cohorts differed in brentuximab vedotin exposure. Whole-study results and caveats: Compared with healthy donors, newly diagnosed patients reportedly showed lower baseline TCR diversity.

Here immunoSEQ multiplex PCR was the method, and the copy in TCRdb shows in-frame clones only, minus some. The sample holds tens of thousands of clones; around 80% are singletons and the top ten take approximately 20%. The rearrangement uses TRBV19 and TRBJ2-1; D may be TRBD1 (5 bases). This sample comprised peripheral blood mononuclear cells (PBMCs), obtained before the second cycle of nivolumab. The receptor's source is a human donor with classical Hodgkin lymphoma. Here the CDR3 reads CASSIVPRQYKSYNEQFF. As DNA, the CDR3 is TGTGCCAGTAGTATAGTGCCCCGACAGTACAAATCCTACAATGAGCAGTTCTTC.